The rows below give T cell receptor beta chains drawn from one sample of a study of identical twins. One entry per CDR3 protein results from TCRdb running MiXCR on the 5' RACE reads. The sample contains about 160,000 distinct CDR3 sequences, 3.5% of which appear only once. The sequencing input was memory T cells sorted from blood. The source of these receptors is a man between 18 and 29 years old in good health. CDR3s include the opening cysteine and the closing phenylalanine or tryptophan. Fields, in order: CDR3 DNA, CDR3 protein, clone size, J gene, D gene, CDR3 length, V gene. D genes are given only for firm matches. Clone size is stated in some rows and not others, as once, few, many or a class when expanded.

DNA: TGTGCCAGCAGCTGGCGGCTAGCGGGACGGAATGAGCAGTTCTTC; CDR3: CASSWRLAGRNEQFF; size: -; J: TRBJ2-1; D: TRBD2; length: 15; V: TRBV7-9
DNA: TGCAGTGCTAGTCTCCCGGAGCACTATGGCTACACCTTC; CDR3: CSASLPEHYGYTF; size: many; J: TRBJ1-2; D: -; length: 13; V: TRBV20-1
DNA: TGTGCCTGGAGTGTAGTTGACCCACAGTTCTTC; CDR3: CAWSVVDPQFF; size: -; J: TRBJ2-1; D: -; length: 11; V: TRBV30
DNA: TGTGCCACCTTGCGTATAGGCGGGAGAGCAGATACGCAGTATTTT; CDR3: CATLRIGGRADTQYF; size: many; J: TRBJ2-3; D: TRBD2; length: 15; V: TRBV6-2/TRBV6-3
DNA: TGTGCCAGCAGTTTAGCCGGGACAGGGAGCGAAAAACTGTTTTTT; CDR3: CASSLAGTGSEKLFF; size: few; J: TRBJ1-4; D: TRBD1; length: 15; V: TRBV12-3/TRBV12-4
DNA: TGTGCCACCAGTGAAGGACAGAACAATGAGCAGTTCTTC; CDR3: CATSEGQNNEQFF; size: many; J: TRBJ2-1; D: -; length: 13; V: TRBV24-1
DNA: TGCAGTGCTAGAGATTACGCAGGGCGGAACACTGAAGCTTTCTTT; CDR3: CSARDYAGRNTEAFF; size: many; J: TRBJ1-1; D: -; length: 15; V: TRBV20-1
DNA: TGTGCCACCTCAAGGACAGGGTTTGATGGCTACACCTTC; CDR3: CATSRTGFDGYTF; size: few; J: TRBJ1-2; D: TRBD1; length: 13; V: TRBV11-2
DNA: TGCAGTGCTAGAGACGTGACTAGCCACAATGAGCAGTTCTTC; CDR3: CSARDVTSHNEQFF; size: many; J: TRBJ2-1; D: TRBD2; length: 14; V: TRBV20-1
DNA: TGTGCCAGCAGCTTACAGCTAGCGGGAGGTAAGAAGAGCGATGAGCAGTTCTTC; CDR3: CASSLQLAGGKKSDEQFF; size: many; J: TRBJ2-1; D: TRBD2; length: 18; V: TRBV7-8
DNA: TGTGCCAGCAGTTTAGTAGGAGGGACCGGGGAGCTGTTTTTT; CDR3: CASSLVGGTGELFF; size: many; J: TRBJ2-2; D: -; length: 14; V: TRBV12-3/TRBV12-4
DNA: TGCAGCGCTCTAGCGGGAGGGAACAATGAGCAGTTCTTC; CDR3: CSALAGGNNEQFF; size: many; J: TRBJ2-1; D: TRBD2; length: 13; V: TRBV29-1
DNA: TGTGCCAGCAGTGAAGGGTTCATGGCCGGGGGTTCCTACAATGAGCAGTTCTTC; CDR3: CASSEGFMAGGSYNEQFF; size: many; J: TRBJ2-1; D: -; length: 18; V: TRBV6-1
DNA: TGTGCCAGCAGCCTAGGCCCACTAGCGGGAGGGCCAATCGGGCAGTTCTTC; CDR3: CASSLGPLAGGPIGQFF; size: many; J: TRBJ2-1; D: TRBD2; length: 17; V: TRBV11-2
DNA: TGTGCCAGCAGCCAAGGGCTAGCGGTTTCCTACAATGAGCAGTTCTTC; CDR3: CASSQGLAVSYNEQFF; size: many; J: TRBJ2-1; D: TRBD2; length: 16; V: TRBV4-2
DNA: TGCGCCAGCAGCTTGCGGGGACAGGGCTGGAATGAGCAGTTCTTC; CDR3: CASSLRGQGWNEQFF; size: many; J: TRBJ2-1; D: TRBD1; length: 15; V: TRBV5-1
DNA: TGTGCCAGCAGTGGGCCGGGACAGGGGGCTATGGGCGAGCAGTACTTC; CDR3: CASSGPGQGAMGEQYF; size: many; J: TRBJ2-7; D: TRBD1; length: 16; V: TRBV6-1
DNA: TGTGCCAGCAGTACCCAGACGAGCTCCTACAATGAGCAGTTCTTC; CDR3: CASSTQTSSYNEQFF; size: -; J: TRBJ2-1; D: -; length: 15; V: TRBV27
DNA: TGTGCCAGCAGCTTAGGAGACAGGGTGCCGAATCAGCCCCAGCATTTT; CDR3: CASSLGDRVPNQPQHF; size: many; J: TRBJ1-5; D: TRBD1; length: 16; V: TRBV7-8
DNA: TGTGCCAGCAGCCCAGAGGCTAGCGGTCAGAATGAGCAGTTCTTC; CDR3: CASSPEASGQNEQFF; size: -; J: TRBJ2-1; D: TRBD2; length: 15; V: TRBV7-3
DNA: TGTGCCAGCAGCTTCAGGAGCTCTGGGGCCAACGTCCTGACTTTC; CDR3: CASSFRSSGANVLTF; size: few; J: TRBJ2-6; D: -; length: 15; V: TRBV13
DNA: TGTGCCAGCAGCCCACAGGGGACGTTGAATTCACCCCTCCACTTT; CDR3: CASSPQGTLNSPLHF; size: -; J: TRBJ1-6; D: TRBD1; length: 15; V: TRBV3-1
DNA: TGTGCCAGCAGCTTAGGGAGGCTCGCCGGGGAGCTGTTTTTT; CDR3: CASSLGRLAGELFF; size: many; J: TRBJ2-2; D: -; length: 14; V: TRBV7-6
DNA: TGTGCCAGCAAAGACAGGGGCAGCAATCAGCCCCAGCATTTT; CDR3: CASKDRGSNQPQHF; size: many; J: TRBJ1-5; D: TRBD1; length: 14; V: TRBV6-1
DNA: TGTGCCAGCAGCCAGGACAGAGCGGGAGTGACTGAGCAGTACTTC; CDR3: CASSQDRAGVTEQYF; size: many; J: TRBJ2-7; D: TRBD2; length: 15; V: TRBV7-2
DNA: TGTGCCAGCAGTAAAGAGGGGGCCCAAAACATTCAGTACTTC; CDR3: CASSKEGAQNIQYF; size: many; J: TRBJ2-4; D: TRBD1; length: 14; V: TRBV6-2/TRBV6-3
DNA: TGTGCCAGCGGGGGCAGGGGGACTGAAGCTTTCTTT; CDR3: CASGGRGTEAFF; size: -; J: TRBJ1-1; D: TRBD1; length: 12; V: TRBV2
DNA: TGTGCCAGCAGCTCATTAGCGGTTAACACCGGGGAGCTGTTTTTT; CDR3: CASSSLAVNTGELFF; size: few; J: TRBJ2-2; D: -; length: 15; V: TRBV5-6
DNA: TGTGCCAGCAGCCAAGCCAGGGAAAAACTGTTTTTT; CDR3: CASSQAREKLFF; size: many; J: TRBJ1-4; D: -; length: 12; V: TRBV3-1
DNA: TGCAGTGCTAGAATTCCGGGTCGCTACGAGCAGTACTTC; CDR3: CSARIPGRYEQYF; size: many; J: TRBJ2-7; D: -; length: 13; V: TRBV20-1
DNA: TGTGCCACCAGTGATTTGCTAGGACAGGGAGCTTTCTTT; CDR3: CATSDLLGQGAFF; size: many; J: TRBJ1-1; D: TRBD1; length: 13; V: TRBV24-1
DNA: TGTGCCTCCCAGGACCCGCGCACAGATACGCAGTATTTT; CDR3: CASQDPRTDTQYF; size: many; J: TRBJ2-3; D: -; length: 13; V: TRBV10-3
DNA: TGTGCCATCCGTGTCTCTGGGGCCAACGTCCTGACTTTC; CDR3: CAIRVSGANVLTF; size: many; J: TRBJ2-6; D: -; length: 13; V: TRBV10-3
DNA: TGCAGTGCTGGAGCCCGGTCGGGCAATGAGCAGTTCTTC; CDR3: CSAGARSGNEQFF; size: few; J: TRBJ2-1; D: -; length: 13; V: TRBV20-1
DNA: TGTGCCAGCAGCTTACGGGGGACTGACACAGATACGCAGTATTTT; CDR3: CASSLRGTDTDTQYF; size: many; J: TRBJ2-3; D: -; length: 15; V: TRBV7-6
DNA: TGTGCCAGCAGTCTGCTCCCCTCTGGGGCCAACGTCCTGACTTTC; CDR3: CASSLLPSGANVLTF; size: many; J: TRBJ2-6; D: -; length: 15; V: TRBV27
DNA: TGCAGCGTCATAGCGGGAGGTCGAGATACGCAGTATTTT; CDR3: CSVIAGGRDTQYF; size: many; J: TRBJ2-3; D: TRBD2; length: 13; V: TRBV29-1
DNA: TGTGCCAGCAGTAACTCGGACCAGGGAAACATTCAGTACTTC; CDR3: CASSNSDQGNIQYF; size: many; J: TRBJ2-4; D: -; length: 14; V: TRBV6-5
DNA: TGTGCCAGCAGTAAGGGGGTCCAACCCGATACGCAGTATTTT; CDR3: CASSKGVQPDTQYF; size: many; J: TRBJ2-3; D: -; length: 14; V: TRBV6-1
DNA: TGTGCCAGTAGCACCACCCCGGACAGCCCCATGTCCCAGCATTTT; CDR3: CASSTTPDSPMSQHF; size: many; J: TRBJ1-5; D: -; length: 15; V: TRBV19
DNA: TGTGCCCTGGGGGCAGGGGACACAGATACGCAGTATTTT; CDR3: CALGAGDTDTQYF; size: many; J: TRBJ2-3; D: -; length: 13; V: TRBV10-3
DNA: TGTGCCAGTACAATTTCGGGAGGGATGGGAAATCAGCCCCAGCATTTT; CDR3: CASTISGGMGNQPQHF; size: -; J: TRBJ1-5; D: -; length: 16; V: TRBV19
DNA: TGTGCCAGCAGCTTAAAATCATTGGCAGCTACCATGAACACTGAAGCTTTCTTT; CDR3: CASSLKSLAATMNTEAFF; size: many; J: TRBJ1-1; D: -; length: 18; V: TRBV11-1
DNA: TGTGCCTGGACGCCCGGGACAGGGACAGATACGCAGTATTTT; CDR3: CAWTPGTGTDTQYF; size: few; J: TRBJ2-3; D: TRBD1; length: 14; V: TRBV30
DNA: TGTGCCAGCAGCCCAAAGGCCGGACAGGGTGTGAACACCGGGGAGCTGTTTTTT; CDR3: CASSPKAGQGVNTGELFF; size: many; J: TRBJ2-2; D: TRBD1; length: 18; V: TRBV11-1
DNA: TGTGCCAGCAGACCCAGGGGCGGGAGCTCCTACAATGAGCAGTTCTTC; CDR3: CASRPRGGSSYNEQFF; size: many; J: TRBJ2-1; D: -; length: 16; V: TRBV6-1
DNA: TGTGCCAGCAGTAATAGGTATGGGGCCAACGTCCTGACTTTC; CDR3: CASSNRYGANVLTF; size: -; J: TRBJ2-6; D: -; length: 14; V: TRBV25-1
DNA: TGTGCCAGCAGTTACGGGGGGAAAGAGACCCAGTACTTC; CDR3: CASSYGGKETQYF; size: many; J: TRBJ2-5; D: TRBD2; length: 13; V: TRBV12-3/TRBV12-4
DNA: TGTGCCAGCTCGGGAGCGTGGGAGACCGGGGAGCTGTTTTTT; CDR3: CASSGAWETGELFF; size: -; J: TRBJ2-2; D: -; length: 14; V: TRBV6-2/TRBV6-3
DNA: TGTGCCAGCAGCTTAGCGTTCGGTGAGCAGTTCTTC; CDR3: CASSLAFGEQFF; size: many; J: TRBJ2-1; D: -; length: 12; V: TRBV7-2
DNA: TGTGCCAGCAGCTCAAGAGCTCTAAGTACTAGCGCGGAAGACGAGCAGTACTTC; CDR3: CASSSRALSTSAEDEQYF; size: many; J: TRBJ2-7; D: TRBD2; length: 18; V: TRBV11-1
DNA: TGTGCCAGCAAAGCCGCCCCTTCCCAAAATAGTCCCCAGCATTTT; CDR3: CASKAAPSQNSPQHF; size: many; J: TRBJ1-5; D: -; length: 15; V: TRBV6-2/TRBV6-3
DNA: TGTGCCAGCAGTTTCCAGACCACTAATGAAAAACTGTTTTTT; CDR3: CASSFQTTNEKLFF; size: many; J: TRBJ1-4; D: -; length: 14; V: TRBV12-3/TRBV12-4
DNA: TGTGCCAGCAGTTTCCGGACAGCGCAAGGCTACACCTTC; CDR3: CASSFRTAQGYTF; size: many; J: TRBJ1-2; D: -; length: 13; V: TRBV12-3/TRBV12-4
DNA: TGCGCCAGCAGCTTCGGACCAACGGGGGACTCTGGAAACACCATATATTTT; CDR3: CASSFGPTGDSGNTIYF; size: few; J: TRBJ1-3; D: -; length: 17; V: TRBV5-1